This T cell receptor beta chain emerged from a study of T cells after yellow fever vaccination (dated by TCRdb to between 2018 and 2021). A note on the overall study: Libraries from fractions with low cell numbers were prepared with the SMART-Seq v4 Ultra Low Input RNA kit. To track T-cell clones before and after primary and booster YFV17D yellow fever vaccination, bulk TCR alpha and beta repertoires were sequenced longitudinally. Two healthy male donors, one aged 18 to 29 and one aged 30 to 40 years, made up the cohort. Blood samples were taken at several timepoints before and after primary and secondary immunization, and bulk PBMC replicates and cell subsets were isolated. Summary of the overall study and its limitations: The secondary T-cell response was found to be weaker but faster than the primary response, with a peak reached on day 5 rather than on day 15. Because abundant contaminating clonotypes from the bulk population could be contained in FACS-sorted repertoires, computational filtering was required. After the booster, most clones that had expanded after primary vaccination were detected again (over 95% of CD4 and around nine tenths of CD8), suggesting broad maintenance of memory. Only two donors were included in the study, so the extent to which the findings can be generalized is limited. A small fraction of clonotypes showed up in both the CD4 and CD8 compartments, probably as a result of convergent recombination.

Sequencing was performed on an Illumina NovaSeq 6000. TCR cDNA was synthesized by 5'RACE template switching, which introduced a universal primer site and unique molecular identifiers. Priming for cDNA synthesis came from both the TCR alpha and TCR beta constant segments. Libraries were amplified in two PCR steps, with sample barcodes and sequencing adapters added in the second step. Sequencing of libraries was done on Illumina HiSeq 2500 (2x100 bp) or NovaSeq (2x150 bp). For the original study's pipeline: Demultiplexing of reads and collapsing into UMI consensus sequences were performed with MIGEC, and V(D)J alignment was carried out with MiXCR. Vaccine-responding clonotypes were identified with edgeR using replicate PBMC samples, with FDR below 0.01 and a log2 fold change above 5 up to day 15 being required. Each bulk clonotype received a CD4 or CD8 identity based on whether the sequenced CD4 or CD8 repertoire contained that clonotype at higher abundance. In TCRdb, the public reads were trimmed at Q25 with fastp and aligned with MiXCR, with productive beta chains retained. Rows merge per CDR3 protein into single entries with the most common DNA and genes. The V and J calls were not made by the authors but by TCRdb's processing. This sample holds roughly 310,000 distinct CDR3 sequences; around 3.9% were observed only once. Of the sample, 23% falls within the top ten clones.

Concerning this clonotype itself: Its antigen is currently not known. No much larger clonotype is one base removed from it; base qualities were not supplied.

In light of the paper, this sample's treatment or condition label describes: live attenuated yellow fever vaccine strain. At each blood-draw timepoint, two biological replicates of bulk PBMCs were collected. A standard Ficoll-Paque protocol was used to isolate PBMCs from peripheral blood. RNA was extracted with TriZol from bulk PBMCs, CD4 and CD8 fractions, and dextramer-positive and dextramer-negative fractions. CDR1 and CDR2, looked up from the germline V gene, are SQVTM and ANQGSEA. The V end loses 5 bases and the J end loses 5 bases, and a stretch of 12 bases separates them. The CDR3 numbers 12 residues from cysteine through phenylalanine. This entry keeps only the CDR3 DNA: 36 bases, framed from base 1.

In this chain, TRBV29-1 is recombined with TRBJ2-5; the D gene lacks a confident call. This specimen was PBMCs, taken on the day of the yellow fever booster vaccination. The receptor comes from a man between 18 and 29 years old who received the YFV17D yellow fever vaccine. In nucleotide form, the sequence is TGCAGCGTTAAGAATCTGGACGAGACCCAGTACTTC. It translates as CSVKNLDETQYF.